One and the same sample provided the 8 T cell receptor beta chains below, sequenced in a study of control samples from healthy donors and cancer patients. Assay: immunoSEQ multiplex PCR; the TCRdb copy retains only in-frame clones and omits some. The table records 150,000 to 200,000 clones, around 91% of them present only once. The sequenced sample consisted of blood. The receptors were sampled from a woman younger than 45 in good health.

About this clone itself: Other DNA sequences in the same sample also yield this CDR3. The chain couples TRBV4-1 to TRBJ1-2; D not certain. V was shortened by 0 bases and J by 2 bases, with 1 base between the two germline ends. The CDR3 sequence is 12 residues long. The germline CDR1 and CDR2 sequences are MGHRA and YSYEKL. The CDR3 protein is CASSQENYGYTF. CDR3 in DNA: TGCGCCAGCAGCCAAGAGAACTATGGCTACACCTTC.

The chain is built from TRBV30 and TRBJ2-7; D is unclear. Germline-derived CDR1 and CDR2 are GTSNPN and SVGIG (reference sequence). V shed 2 bases and J shed 2 bases, with 13 bases lying between them. This CDR3 region has 14 residues. The CDR3 reads CAWSRGSGPYEQYF. The CDR3 nucleotides are TGTGCCTGGAGTCGTGGGTCGGGCCCCTACGAGCAGTACTTC.

About this clone itself: The same CDR3 is also encoded by other DNA sequences in this sample. The rearrangement links TRBV5-4 to TRBJ1-1; D uncertain. CDR1 is SGHNT and CDR2 is YYREEE in the germline V gene (reference sequence). V was pared by 0 bases and J by 0 bases, with 6 bases between. This CDR3 is built from 14 residues. CDR3 in DNA: TGTGCCAGCAGCTTGGGAGGGATGAACACTGAAGCTTTCTTT. Its translation: CASSLGGMNTEAFF.

In its sample, this clone was seen once. This chain uses TRBV6-2 or TRBV6-3 with TRBJ1-1, with 7 bases fitting TRBD1. There are 14 residues in the CDR3. V lost 0 bases and J lost 5; bases outside the gene matches: 3. Per germline, CDR1 MNHEY and CDR2 SVGEGT. The CDR3 sequence is CASSYSGGRTEAFF. As DNA, the CDR3 is TGTGCCAGCAGTTACTCAGGGGGCCGGACTGAAGCTTTCTTT.

V and J are TRBV11-2 and TRBJ2-7; 16 bases line up with TRBD2. V lost 5 bases and J lost 3; bases outside the gene matches: 7. The CDR3 length is 17 residues. Looked up from germline, CDR1 is SGHAT and CDR2 is FQNNGV. The CDR3 DNA reads TGTGCCAGCAGCGAAGGGACTAGCGGGAGGGTGGTCTACGAGCAGTACTTC. It codes for CASSEGTSGRVVYEQYF.

The V and J genes are TRBV29-1 and TRBJ1-5; no clear D gene. Germline CDR1 reads SQVTM; CDR2 reads ANQGSEA. V was trimmed by 4 bases and J by 4 bases, leaving 11 bases between them. The CDR3 is 13 amino acids. This CDR3 reads CSVAQQLNQPQHF. CDR3 nucleotides: TGCAGCGTTGCACAGCAGCTAAATCAGCCCCAGCATTTT.

The rearrangement links TRBV4-1 to TRBJ1-6; tentative D call: TRBD1 (5 bases). CDR3 length: 16 residues. In germline, CDR1 is MGHRA, CDR2 YSYEKL. V gave up 0 bases and J gave up 8 bases, with 14 bases separating them. Here the CDR3 DNA reads TGCGCCAGCAGCCAAGATCATGGGGCTTTTGATTCACCCCTCCACTTT. Translating gives CASSQDHGAFDSPLHF.

V is TRBV19 and J is TRBJ2-1; D perhaps matches TRBD1 (6 bases). This CDR3 region has 13 residues. Germline CDR1 and CDR2: LNHDA and SQIVND (reference sequence). V dropped 4 bases and J dropped 10 bases, with 14 bases sitting between them. The CDR3: CASSRQQGNEQFF. The CDR3 DNA sequence: TGTGCCAGTAGTAGACAACAGGGTAACGAGCAGTTCTTC.